The 20 T cell receptor beta chains listed next were all sequenced from one sample in a study of T cell repertoires in cytomegalovirus infection. TCRdb recomputed calls from the reads with MiXCR, one row per CDR3 protein. The sample records about 250,000 distinct CDR3 sequences, over 15% being singletons. The sequenced sample was CD8+ T cells from PBMCs. The receptor set was obtained from a human donor in good health (CMV status not recorded). Some clones in this sample may be carry-over from other donors' samples.

In this sample, this clonotype turned up a few times. This chain links TRBV5-1 with TRBJ2-7; 8 nucleotides align to TRBD2. CDR3 length equals 14 residues. V shed 6 bases, J shed 5 bases, and the junction held 10 bases outside the gene matches. Germline CDR1 and CDR2: SGHRS and YFSETQ. The CDR3 here is CASKPGLGIDEQYF. DNA of the CDR3: TGCGCCAGCAAGCCGGGACTAGGGATCGACGAGCAGTACTTC.

This rearrangement joins TRBV19 to TRBJ1-5, with D unresolved. The germline V and J ends were trimmed by 3 bases and 9 bases, with 12 bases remaining between them. The CDR3 is 13 amino acids. Germline CDR1 reads LNHDA; CDR2 reads SQIVND (reference sequence). CDR3 region: CASSIMAFRPQHF. CDR3 in DNA: TGTGCCAGTAGTATTATGGCCTTTCGGCCCCAGCATTTT.

This clonotype was found many times. The chain recombines TRBV7-2 with TRBJ1-5; D is unclear. This CDR3 region has 13 residues. The germline V gene has CDR1 SGHTA and CDR2 FQGNSA. V lost 1 base and J lost 6, with 7 bases in between. In DNA, the CDR3 is TGTGCCAGCAGCTTAGGACAAGGTCAGCCCCAGCATTTT. It specifies CASSLGQGQPQHF.

The chain couples TRBV29-1 to TRBJ1-1; the D gene is possibly TRBD1 (6 bases). This CDR3 is built from 13 residues. The germline gives CDR1 SQVTM, CDR2 ANQGSEA. V shed 4 bases and J shed 6 bases, with 15 bases lying between them. The DNA for the CDR3 is TGCAGCGTTGTGGGGGGCGCCTCGTCTGAAGCTTTCTTT. This translates into CSVVGGASSEAFF.

This clonotype was found many times. The V gene is TRBV27, the J gene TRBJ1-2; D is possibly TRBD1 (5 bases). V shed 0 bases and J shed 8 bases, with 10 bases lying between them. This CDR3 has 13 residues. The germline V gene has CDR1 MNHEY and CDR2 SMNVEV (reference sequence). Here the CDR3 reads CASSLSPGRGYTF. The CDR3, as DNA: TGTGCCAGCAGTTTATCTCCAGGGAGGGGCTACACCTTC.

The J gene is TRBJ2-7, the V gene TRBV6-2 or TRBV6-3; D is ambiguous. This CDR3 is 13 amino acids long. Trimming shortened V by 2 bases and J by 2 bases, and 7 bases separated the two germline ends. Germline V gene lookup returns CDR1 MNHEY and CDR2 SVGEGT. The CDR3 DNA reads as TGTGCCAGCAGTTACGGTGCCCCCTACGAGCAGTACTTC. Protein sequence: CASSYGAPYEQYF.

This clonotype was recorded at least ten times. The CDR3 coding sequence is TGTGCCAGCAGCTCCGCCGGGGGACCCCCCGGCTACACCTTC. Amino acids: CASSSAGGPPGYTF. The J gene is TRBJ1-2, the V gene TRBV7-2, with D perhaps matching TRBD1 (5 bases). Germline CDR1 is SGHTA and CDR2 is FQGNSA. V dropped 4 bases and J dropped 8 bases, with 17 bases sitting between them. CDR3 size: 14 residues.

The sample holds a few counts of this clonotype. This chain connects TRBV29-1 to TRBJ2-1; 9 bases map to TRBD2. V gave up 3 bases and J gave up 4 bases; unmatched junction bases: 7. CDR1 and CDR2 (germline): SQVTM, ANQGSEA. The CDR3 totals 15 residues. CDR3 coding DNA: TGCAGCGTTGAGGGACTAGCCGGAAGGTACAATGAGCAGTTCTTC. Amino acids: CSVEGLAGRYNEQFF.

This clonotype was seen many times. J is TRBJ1-6 and V is TRBV10-3; D might be TRBD1 (5 bases). This CDR3 has 16 residues. The V gene's germline CDR1 is ENHRY and CDR2 SYGVKD. The V gene lost 4 bases and the J gene lost 10 bases, with 20 bases spanning the gap. CDR3 in DNA: TGTGCCATCAGTGCCCTTTCGGGGACCGAAAAATCACCCCTCCACTTT. It translates to CAISALSGTEKSPLHF.

This clonotype was seen a few times. J is TRBJ1-2 and V is TRBV29-1, with 8 bases lining up with TRBD1. From germline, CDR1 is SQVTM and CDR2 ANQGSEA. The CDR3 is 14 residues long. Trimming took 6 bases from V and 5 from J; bases not matched to a gene: 11. Written as DNA, the CDR3 is TGCAGCGTAGATACTGTGGGACAGGAATATGGCTACACCTTC. Residues: CSVDTVGQEYGYTF.

This clonotype occurred a few times. This chain joins TRBV5-1 and TRBJ2-7; the match to TRBD1 covers 8 bases. The V and J ends lost 6 bases and 5 bases, in that order; junction bases with no gene match: 7. The CDR3 is made up of 13 amino acids. The germline CDR1 and CDR2 sequences are SGHRS and YFSETQ. The CDR3 reads CASTRDRRHEQYF. CDR3 in DNA: TGCGCCAGCACTCGGGACAGGAGGCACGAGCAGTACTTC.

This clonotype was detected only a few times. This chain joins TRBV7-9 and TRBJ1-1; no clear D. The CDR3 runs to 17 residues. Germline CDR1 SEHNR, CDR2 FQNEAQ (reference sequence). V was trimmed by 2 bases and J by 4 bases, leaving 20 bases between them. CDR3 nucleotide sequence: TGTGCCAGCAGCTTAAAAAGGGTGGAAACTCCAACCACTGAAGCTTTCTTT. Its translation is CASSLKRVETPTTEAFF. Drawing the rest from reference TRBV7-9 and TRBJ1-1, the complete variable domain is DTGVSQNPRHKITKRGQNVTFRCDPISEHNRLYWYRQTLGQGPEFLTYFQNEAQLEKSRLLSDRFSAERPKGSFSTLEIQRTEQGDSAMYLCASSLKRVETPTTEAFFGQGTRLTVV.

The rearrangement joins TRBV20-1 to TRBJ1-2; D is perhaps TRBD1 (5 bases). V shed 6 bases and J shed 4 bases, with 18 bases lying between them. The CDR3 is made up of 14 amino acids. In germline, CDR1 is DFQATT, CDR2 SNEGSKA (reference sequence). CDR3 sequence: CSAMTPGYSYGYTF. CDR3 coding DNA: TGCAGTGCGATGACCCCAGGGTACTCCTATGGCTACACCTTC.

This clonotype turned up a few times. The rearrangement uses TRBV5-1 and TRBJ2-1; TRBD2 might be the D (5 bases). The CDR3 totals 14 residues. The germline V gene encodes CDR1 SGHRS and CDR2 YFSETQ. V gave up 0 bases and J gave up 5 bases, with 9 bases separating them. CDR3 in DNA: TGCGCCAGCAGCTTGGCGGGGATTAACAATGAGCAGTTCTTC. Translating it yields CASSLAGINNEQFF.

This clonotype was seen many times. V and J are TRBV7-9 and TRBJ1-4; perhaps TRBD1 as D (5 bases). The CDR3 is 15 amino acids. V was trimmed by 0 bases and J by 5 bases, leaving 10 bases between them. The germline V gene encodes CDR1 SEHNR and CDR2 FQNEAQ (reference sequence). Written as DNA, the CDR3 is TGTGCCAGCAGCTTAGCGGCAGACAGAAATGAAAAACTGTTTTTT. Translated, it gives CASSLAADRNEKLFF.

The J gene is TRBJ1-3, the V gene TRBV19, with TRBD1 matching 7 bases. Germline V gene lookup returns CDR1 LNHDA and CDR2 SQIVND (reference sequence). This CDR3 comprises 13 residues. V gave up 8 bases and J gave up 1 base; unmatched junction bases: 2. For the CDR3, the DNA is TGTGCCAGTGCACAGGGGTCTGGAAACACCATATATTTT. This codes for CASAQGSGNTIYF.

The sample holds many counts of this clonotype. The J gene is TRBJ1-1, the V gene TRBV29-1, with TRBD1 matching 7 bases. CDR3 length equals 12 residues. CDR1 and CDR2 from the germline V gene are SQVTM and ANQGSEA. The trim removed 4 bases at V and 4 bases at J, leaving 3 bases unmatched. CDR3 bases: TGCAGCGTTGTTTCAGGGGGCACTGAAGCTTTCTTT. Protein sequence: CSVVSGGTEAFF.

Ten or more counts support this clonotype. The chain recombines TRBV7-9 with TRBJ2-6; D gene unclear. The CDR3 covers 15 residues. V was shortened by 9 bases and J by 0 bases, with 12 bases between the two germline ends. Germline CDR1 SEHNR, CDR2 FQNEAQ (reference sequence). CDR3 protein: CARLPVSSGANVLTF. In nucleotides, the CDR3 is TGTGCCAGACTACCGGTCAGCTCTGGGGCCAACGTCCTGACTTTC. Filled out from reference TRBV7-9 and TRBJ2-6, the complete variable domain reads DTGVSQNPRHKITKRGQNVTFRCDPISEHNRLYWYRQTLGQGPEFLTYFQNEAQLEKSRLLSDRFSAERPKGSFSTLEIQRTEQGDSAMYLCARLPVSSGANVLTFGAGSRLTVL.

This clonotype was counted only a few times. This chain links TRBV7-8 with TRBJ2-5, with 8 bases that match TRBD1. The ends lost 9 bases at V and 5 bases at J; junction bases unmatched: 5. CDR3 length equals 12 residues. Germline CDR1 SGHVS, CDR2 FQNEAQ. Written as DNA, the CDR3 is TGTGCCAGTCGACAGGGGAGGGAGACCCAGTACTTC. It yields the protein CASRQGRETQYF.

At least ten counts were recorded for this clonotype. J is TRBJ2-6 and V is TRBV7-2; the D gene is possibly TRBD1 (5 bases). The length of the CDR3 is 17 residues. V gave up 2 bases and J gave up 0 bases, with 11 bases separating them. Germline CDR1 reads SGHTA; CDR2 reads FQGNSA. CDR3 nucleotide sequence: TGTGCCAGCAGCTTAAACAGACAGAGCTCTGGGGCCAACGTCCTGACTTTC. Amino acids: CASSLNRQSSGANVLTF.